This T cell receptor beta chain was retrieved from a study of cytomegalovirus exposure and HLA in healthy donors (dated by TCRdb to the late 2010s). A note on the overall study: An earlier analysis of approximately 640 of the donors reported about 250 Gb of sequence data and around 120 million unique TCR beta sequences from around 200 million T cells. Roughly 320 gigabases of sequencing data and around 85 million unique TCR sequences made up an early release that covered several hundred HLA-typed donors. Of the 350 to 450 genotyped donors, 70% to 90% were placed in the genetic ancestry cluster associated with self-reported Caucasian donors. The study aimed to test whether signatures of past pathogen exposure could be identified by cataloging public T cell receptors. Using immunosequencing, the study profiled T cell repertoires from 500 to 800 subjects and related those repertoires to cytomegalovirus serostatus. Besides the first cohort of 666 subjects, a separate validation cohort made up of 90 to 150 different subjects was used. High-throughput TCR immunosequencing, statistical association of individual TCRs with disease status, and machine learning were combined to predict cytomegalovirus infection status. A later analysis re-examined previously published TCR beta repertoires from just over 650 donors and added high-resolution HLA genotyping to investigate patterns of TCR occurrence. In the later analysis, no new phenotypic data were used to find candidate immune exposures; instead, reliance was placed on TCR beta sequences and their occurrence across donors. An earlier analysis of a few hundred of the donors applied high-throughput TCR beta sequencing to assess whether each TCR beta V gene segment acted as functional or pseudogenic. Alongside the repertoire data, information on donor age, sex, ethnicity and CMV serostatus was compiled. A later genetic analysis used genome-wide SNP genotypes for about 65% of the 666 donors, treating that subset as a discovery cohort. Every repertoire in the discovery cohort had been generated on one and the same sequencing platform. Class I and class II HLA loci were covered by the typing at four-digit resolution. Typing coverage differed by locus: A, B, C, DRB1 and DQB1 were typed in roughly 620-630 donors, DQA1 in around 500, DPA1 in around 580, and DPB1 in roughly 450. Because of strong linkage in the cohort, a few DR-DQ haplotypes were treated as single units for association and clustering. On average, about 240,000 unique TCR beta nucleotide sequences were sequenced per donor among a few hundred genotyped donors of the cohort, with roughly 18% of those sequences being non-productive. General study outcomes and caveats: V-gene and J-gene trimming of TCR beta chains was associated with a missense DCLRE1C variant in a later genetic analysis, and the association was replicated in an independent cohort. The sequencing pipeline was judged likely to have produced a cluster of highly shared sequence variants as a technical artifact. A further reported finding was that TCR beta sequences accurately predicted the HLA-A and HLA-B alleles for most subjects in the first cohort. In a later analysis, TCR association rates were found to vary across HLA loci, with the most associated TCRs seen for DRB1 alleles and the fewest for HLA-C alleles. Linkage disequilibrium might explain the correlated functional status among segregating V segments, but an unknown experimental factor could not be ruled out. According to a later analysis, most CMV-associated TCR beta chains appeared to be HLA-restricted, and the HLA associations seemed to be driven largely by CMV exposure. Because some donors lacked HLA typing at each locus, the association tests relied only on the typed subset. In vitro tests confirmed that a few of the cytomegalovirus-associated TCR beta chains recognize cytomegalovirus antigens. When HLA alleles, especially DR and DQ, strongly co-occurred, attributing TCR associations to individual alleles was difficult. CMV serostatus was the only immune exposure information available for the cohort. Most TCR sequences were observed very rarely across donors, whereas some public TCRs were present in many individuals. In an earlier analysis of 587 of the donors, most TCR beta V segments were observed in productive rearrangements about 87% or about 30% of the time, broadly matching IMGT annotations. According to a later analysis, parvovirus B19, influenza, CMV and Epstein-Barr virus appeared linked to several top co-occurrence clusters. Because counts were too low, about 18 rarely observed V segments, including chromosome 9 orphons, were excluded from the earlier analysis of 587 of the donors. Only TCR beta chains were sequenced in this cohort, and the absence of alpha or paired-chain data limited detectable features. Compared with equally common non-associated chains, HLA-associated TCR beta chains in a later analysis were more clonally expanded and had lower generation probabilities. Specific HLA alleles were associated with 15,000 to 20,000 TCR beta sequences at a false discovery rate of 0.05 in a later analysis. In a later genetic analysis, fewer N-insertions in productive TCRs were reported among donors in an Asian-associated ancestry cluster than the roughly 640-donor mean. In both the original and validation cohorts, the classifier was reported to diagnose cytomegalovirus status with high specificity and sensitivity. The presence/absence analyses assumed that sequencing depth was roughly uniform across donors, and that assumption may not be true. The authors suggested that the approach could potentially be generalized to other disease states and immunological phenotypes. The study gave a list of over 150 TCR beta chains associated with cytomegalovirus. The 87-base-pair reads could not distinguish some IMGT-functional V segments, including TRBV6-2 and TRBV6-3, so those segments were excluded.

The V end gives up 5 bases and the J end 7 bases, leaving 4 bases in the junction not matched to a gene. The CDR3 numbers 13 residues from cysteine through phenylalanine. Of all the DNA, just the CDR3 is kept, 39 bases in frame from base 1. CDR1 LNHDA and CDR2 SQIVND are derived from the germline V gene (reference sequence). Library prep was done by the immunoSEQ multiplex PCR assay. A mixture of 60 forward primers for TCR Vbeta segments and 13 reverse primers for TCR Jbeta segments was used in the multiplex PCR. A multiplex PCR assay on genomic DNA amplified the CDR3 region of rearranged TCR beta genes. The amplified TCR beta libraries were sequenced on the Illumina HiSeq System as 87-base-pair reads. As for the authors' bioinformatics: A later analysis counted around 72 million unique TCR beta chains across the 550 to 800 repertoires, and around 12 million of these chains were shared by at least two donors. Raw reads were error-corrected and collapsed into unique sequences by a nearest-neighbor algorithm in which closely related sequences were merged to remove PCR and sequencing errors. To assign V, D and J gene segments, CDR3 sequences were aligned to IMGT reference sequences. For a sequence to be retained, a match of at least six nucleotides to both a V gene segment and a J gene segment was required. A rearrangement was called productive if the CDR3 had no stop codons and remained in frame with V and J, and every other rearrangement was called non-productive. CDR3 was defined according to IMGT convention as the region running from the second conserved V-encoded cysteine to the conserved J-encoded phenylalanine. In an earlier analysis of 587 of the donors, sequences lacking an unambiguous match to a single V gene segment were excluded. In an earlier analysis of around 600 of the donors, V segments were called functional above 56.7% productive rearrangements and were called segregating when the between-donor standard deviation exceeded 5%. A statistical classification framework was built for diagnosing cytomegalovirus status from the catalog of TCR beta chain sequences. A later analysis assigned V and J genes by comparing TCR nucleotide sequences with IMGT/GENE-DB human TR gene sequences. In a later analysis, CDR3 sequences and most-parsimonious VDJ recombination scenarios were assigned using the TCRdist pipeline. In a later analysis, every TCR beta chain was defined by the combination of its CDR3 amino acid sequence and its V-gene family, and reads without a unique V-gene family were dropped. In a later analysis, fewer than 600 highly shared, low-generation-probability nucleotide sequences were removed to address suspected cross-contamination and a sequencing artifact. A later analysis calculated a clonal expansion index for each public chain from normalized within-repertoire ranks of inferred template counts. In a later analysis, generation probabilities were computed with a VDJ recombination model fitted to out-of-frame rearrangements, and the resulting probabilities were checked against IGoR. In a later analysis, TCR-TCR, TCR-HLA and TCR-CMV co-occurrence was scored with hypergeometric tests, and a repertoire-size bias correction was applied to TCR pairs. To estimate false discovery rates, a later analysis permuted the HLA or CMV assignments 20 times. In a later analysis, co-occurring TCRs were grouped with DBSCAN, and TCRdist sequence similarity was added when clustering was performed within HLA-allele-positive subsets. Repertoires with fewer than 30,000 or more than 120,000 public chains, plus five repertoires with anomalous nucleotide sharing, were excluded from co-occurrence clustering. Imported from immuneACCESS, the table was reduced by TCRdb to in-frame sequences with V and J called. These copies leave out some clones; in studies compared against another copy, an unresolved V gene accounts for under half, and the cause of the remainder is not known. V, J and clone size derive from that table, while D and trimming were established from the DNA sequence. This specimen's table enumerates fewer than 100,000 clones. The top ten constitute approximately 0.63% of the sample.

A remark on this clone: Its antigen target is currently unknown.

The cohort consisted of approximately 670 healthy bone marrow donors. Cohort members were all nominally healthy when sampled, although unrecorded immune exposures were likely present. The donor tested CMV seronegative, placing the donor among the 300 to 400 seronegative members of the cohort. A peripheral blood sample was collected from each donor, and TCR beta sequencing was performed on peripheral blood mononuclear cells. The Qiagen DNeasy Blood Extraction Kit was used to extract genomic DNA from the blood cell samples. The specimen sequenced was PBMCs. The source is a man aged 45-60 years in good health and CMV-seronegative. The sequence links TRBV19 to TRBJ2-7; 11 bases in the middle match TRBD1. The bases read TGTGCCAGTAGTGGACAGGGGGCAGGGGAGCAGTACTTC. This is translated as CASSGQGAGEQYF.